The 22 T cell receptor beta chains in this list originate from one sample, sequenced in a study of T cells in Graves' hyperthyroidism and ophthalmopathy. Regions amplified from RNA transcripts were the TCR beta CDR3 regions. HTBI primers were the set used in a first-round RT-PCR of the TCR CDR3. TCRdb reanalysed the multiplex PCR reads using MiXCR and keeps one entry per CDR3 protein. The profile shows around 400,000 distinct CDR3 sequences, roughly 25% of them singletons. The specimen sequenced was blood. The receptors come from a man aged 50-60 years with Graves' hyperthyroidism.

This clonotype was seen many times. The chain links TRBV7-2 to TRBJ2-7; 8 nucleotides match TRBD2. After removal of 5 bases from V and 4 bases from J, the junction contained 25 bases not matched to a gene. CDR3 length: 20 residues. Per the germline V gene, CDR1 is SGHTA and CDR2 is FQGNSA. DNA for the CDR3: TGTGCCAGCAGCGGAAAGGTATTAGCGGGACCGGAAGGAGCTCTTTACGAGCAGTACTTC. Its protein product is CASSGKVLAGPEGALYEQYF. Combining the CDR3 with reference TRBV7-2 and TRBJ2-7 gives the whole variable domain GAGVSQSPSNKVTEKGKDVELRCDPISGHTALYWYRQSLGQGLEFLIYFQGNSAPDKSGLPSDRFSAERTGGSVSTLTIQRTQQEDSAVYLCASSGKVLAGPEGALYEQYFGPGTRLTVT.

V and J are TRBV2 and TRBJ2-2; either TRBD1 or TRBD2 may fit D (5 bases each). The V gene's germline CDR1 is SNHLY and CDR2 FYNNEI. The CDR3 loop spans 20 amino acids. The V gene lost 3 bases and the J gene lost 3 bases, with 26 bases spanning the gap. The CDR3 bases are TGTGCCAGCAGTGATCTAATCGGACAAAACGCCCCGGAGGACACCGGGGAGCTGTTTTTT. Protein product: CASSDLIGQNAPEDTGELFF.

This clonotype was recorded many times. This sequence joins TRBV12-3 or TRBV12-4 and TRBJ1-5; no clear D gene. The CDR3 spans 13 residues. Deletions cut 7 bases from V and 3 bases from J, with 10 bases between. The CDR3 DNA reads TGTGCCAGCAAACGATCCAACAATCAGCCCCAGCATTTT. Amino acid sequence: CASKRSNNQPQHF.

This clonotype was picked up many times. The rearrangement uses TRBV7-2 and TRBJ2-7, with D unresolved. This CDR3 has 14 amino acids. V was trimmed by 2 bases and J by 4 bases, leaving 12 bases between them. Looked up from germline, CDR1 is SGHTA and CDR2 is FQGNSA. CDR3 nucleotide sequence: TGTGCCAGCAGCTTAATCGGGCAACTATACGAGCAGTACTTC. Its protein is CASSLIGQLYEQYF.

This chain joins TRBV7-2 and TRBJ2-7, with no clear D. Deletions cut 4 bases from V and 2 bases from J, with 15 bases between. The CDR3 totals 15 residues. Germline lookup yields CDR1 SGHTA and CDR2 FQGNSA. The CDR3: CASSSFGSKAYEQYF. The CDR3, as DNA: TGTGCCAGCAGCTCCTTCGGCAGTAAAGCCTACGAGCAGTACTTC.

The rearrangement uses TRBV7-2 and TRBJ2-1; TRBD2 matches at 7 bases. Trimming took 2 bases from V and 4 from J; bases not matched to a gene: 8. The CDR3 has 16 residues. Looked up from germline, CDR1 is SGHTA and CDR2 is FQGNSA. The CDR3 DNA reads TGTGCCAGCAGCTTAATTTCGGGAGGACCTTACAATGAGCAGTTCTTC. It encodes CASSLISGGPYNEQFF.

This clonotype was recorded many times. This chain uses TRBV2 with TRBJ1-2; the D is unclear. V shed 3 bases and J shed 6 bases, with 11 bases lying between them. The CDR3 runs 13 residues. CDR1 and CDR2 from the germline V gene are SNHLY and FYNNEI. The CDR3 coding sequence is TGTGCCAGCAGTGAGCGGGATTTGGATGGCTACACCTTC. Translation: CASSERDLDGYTF.

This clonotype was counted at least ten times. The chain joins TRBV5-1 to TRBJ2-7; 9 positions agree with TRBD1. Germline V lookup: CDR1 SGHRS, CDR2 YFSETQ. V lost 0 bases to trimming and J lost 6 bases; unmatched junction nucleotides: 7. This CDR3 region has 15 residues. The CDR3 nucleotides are TGCGCCAGCAGCTTGGAGGGACAGGGTGTTCGCGAGCAGTACTTC. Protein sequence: CASSLEGQGVREQYF.

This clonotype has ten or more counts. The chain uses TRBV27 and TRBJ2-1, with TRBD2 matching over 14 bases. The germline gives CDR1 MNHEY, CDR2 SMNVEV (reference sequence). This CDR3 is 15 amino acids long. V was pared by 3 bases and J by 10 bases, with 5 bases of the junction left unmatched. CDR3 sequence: CASSLGLAGDVEQFF. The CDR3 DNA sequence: TGTGCCAGCAGTTTGGGACTAGCGGGAGATGTGGAGCAGTTCTTC.

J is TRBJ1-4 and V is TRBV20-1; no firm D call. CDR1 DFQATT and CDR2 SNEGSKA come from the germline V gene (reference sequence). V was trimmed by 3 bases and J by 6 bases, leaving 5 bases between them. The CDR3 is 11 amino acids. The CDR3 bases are TGCAGTGCTAGTAGTTATGAAAAACTGTTTTTT. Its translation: CSASSYEKLFF.

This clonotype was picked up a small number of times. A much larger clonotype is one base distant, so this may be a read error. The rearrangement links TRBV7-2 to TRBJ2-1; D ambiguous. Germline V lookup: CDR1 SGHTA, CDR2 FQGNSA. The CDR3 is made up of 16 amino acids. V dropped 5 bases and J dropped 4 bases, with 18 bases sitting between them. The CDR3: CASSPGSSARYNEQFF. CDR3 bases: TGTGCCAGCAGCCCGGGCTCGTCAGCGAGATACAATGAGCAGTTCTTC.

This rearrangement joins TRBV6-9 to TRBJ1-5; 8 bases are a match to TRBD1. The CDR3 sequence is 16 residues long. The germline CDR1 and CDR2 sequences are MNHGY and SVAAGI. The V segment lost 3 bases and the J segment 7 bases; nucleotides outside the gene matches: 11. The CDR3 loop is CASSYLRQGIEQPQHF. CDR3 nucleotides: TGTGCCAGCAGTTACCTCCGACAGGGGATAGAGCAGCCCCAGCATTTT.

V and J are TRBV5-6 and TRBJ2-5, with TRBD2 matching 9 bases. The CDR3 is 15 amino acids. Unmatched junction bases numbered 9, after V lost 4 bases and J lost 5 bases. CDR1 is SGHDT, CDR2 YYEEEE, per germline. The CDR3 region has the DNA TGTGCCAGCAGCCCGTTAGCGGGAGAGGGTGAGACCCAGTACTTC. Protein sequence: CASSPLAGEGETQYF.

This chain's CDR3 is CAISEQGGREKLFF. In DNA form, the CDR3 reads TGTGCCATCAGTGAGCAGGGTGGTAGGGAAAAACTGTTTTTT. This rearrangement joins TRBV10-3 to TRBJ1-4; D perhaps matches TRBD1 (5 bases). This CDR3 has 14 amino acids. CDR1 is ENHRY and CDR2 is SYGVKD in the germline V gene. The ends were cut back, 2 bases at V and 8 bases at J, with 12 bases in the middle.

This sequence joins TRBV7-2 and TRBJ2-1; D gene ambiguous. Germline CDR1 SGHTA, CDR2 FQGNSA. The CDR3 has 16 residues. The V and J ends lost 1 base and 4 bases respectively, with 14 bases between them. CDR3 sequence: CASSLGWAGRYNEQFF. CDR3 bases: TGTGCCAGCAGCTTAGGCTGGGCAGGCCGATACAATGAGCAGTTCTTC.

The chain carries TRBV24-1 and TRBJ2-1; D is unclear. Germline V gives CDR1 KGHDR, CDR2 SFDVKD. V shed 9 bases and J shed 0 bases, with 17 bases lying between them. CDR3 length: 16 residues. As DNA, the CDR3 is TGTGCCACCGCGGTGGGGTTCGGAACCTCCTACAATGAGCAGTTCTTC. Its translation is CATAVGFGTSYNEQFF.

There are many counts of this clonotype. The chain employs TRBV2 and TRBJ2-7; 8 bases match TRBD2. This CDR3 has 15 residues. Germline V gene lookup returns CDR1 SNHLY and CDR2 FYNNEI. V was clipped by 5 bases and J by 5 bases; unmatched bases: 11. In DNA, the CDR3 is TGTGCCAGCAGTCGGGGGTCTAGCGGGTCCCACGAGCAGTACTTC. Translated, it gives CASSRGSSGSHEQYF.

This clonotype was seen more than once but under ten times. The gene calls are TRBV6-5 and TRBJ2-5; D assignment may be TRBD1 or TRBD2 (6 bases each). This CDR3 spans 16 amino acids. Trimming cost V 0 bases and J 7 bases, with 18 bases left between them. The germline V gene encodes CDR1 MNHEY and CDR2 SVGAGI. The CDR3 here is CASSYSATGTLGTQYF. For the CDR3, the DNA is TGTGCCAGCAGTTACTCGGCAACAGGGACTCTCGGGACCCAGTACTTC.

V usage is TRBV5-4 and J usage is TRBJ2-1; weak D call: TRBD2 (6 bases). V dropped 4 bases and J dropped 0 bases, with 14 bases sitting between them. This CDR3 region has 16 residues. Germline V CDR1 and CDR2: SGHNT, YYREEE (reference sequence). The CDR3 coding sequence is TGTGCCAGCAGCGCACCTAGCGTGAGCTCCTACAATGAGCAGTTCTTC. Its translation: CASSAPSVSSYNEQFF.

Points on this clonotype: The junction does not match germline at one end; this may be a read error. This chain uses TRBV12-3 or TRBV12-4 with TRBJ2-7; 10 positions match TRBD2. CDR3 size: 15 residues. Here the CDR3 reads CASSLTPSGSYGQYF. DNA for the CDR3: TGTGCCAGCAGTTTAACCCCTAGCGGGAGCTACGGGCAGTACTTC.

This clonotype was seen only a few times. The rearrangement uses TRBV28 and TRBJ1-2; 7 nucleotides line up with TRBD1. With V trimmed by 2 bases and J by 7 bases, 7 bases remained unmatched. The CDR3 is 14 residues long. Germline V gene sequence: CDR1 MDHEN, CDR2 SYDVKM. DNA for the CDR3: TGTGCCAGCAGTTTACCGACAGGGTACTTTGGCTACACCTTC. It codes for CASSLPTGYFGYTF.

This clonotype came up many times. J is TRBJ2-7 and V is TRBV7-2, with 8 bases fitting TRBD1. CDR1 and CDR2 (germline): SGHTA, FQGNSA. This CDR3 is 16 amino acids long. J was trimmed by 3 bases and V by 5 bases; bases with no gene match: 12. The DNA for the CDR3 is TGTGCCAGCAGCCAAAGCTGGGGACAGGAAAACTACGAGCAGTACTTC. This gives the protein CASSQSWGQENYEQYF.